This entry lists 30 T cell receptor beta chains sequenced from one sample in a study of T cell responses to AZD1222 COVID-19 vaccine. Repertoires were generated with immunoSEQ multiplex PCR, while TCRdb's copy carries only in-frame clones and drops some. The profile shows about 99,000 clones, 88% of them singletons. The sample in question was peripheral blood, obtained on day 0 of AZD1222 vaccination. The source of these receptors is an adult in good health.

V is TRBV19 and J is TRBJ2-7; TRBD2 matches 10 bases. The germline CDR1 and CDR2 sequences are LNHDA and SQIVND (reference sequence). J was trimmed by 2 bases and V by 6 bases; bases with no gene match: 4. The length of the CDR3 is 14 residues. The CDR3 DNA reads TGTGCCAGTAGGAGAAGCGGGGGGGCCTACGAGCAGTACTTC. Translating gives CASRRSGGAYEQYF.

The CDR3 sequence: CASSRSSPNTEAFF. CDR3 DNA sequence: TGTGCCAGCAGTCGTAGCTCCCCGAACACTGAAGCTTTCTTT. The J gene is TRBJ1-1, the V gene TRBV27; D unresolved. Germline lookup yields CDR1 MNHEY and CDR2 SMNVEV (reference sequence). This CDR3 is built from 14 residues. Trimming pared 5 bases from V and 1 base from J, leaving 11 bases between.

This clone occurred a few times. The chain couples TRBV5-1 to TRBJ1-2, with 9 positions matching TRBD1. V gave up 4 bases and J gave up 4 bases; unmatched junction bases: 11. CDR3 size: 16 residues. Germline CDR1 and CDR2: SGHRS and YFSETQ. CDR3 DNA: TGCGCCAGCAGCCCAGGGGGGGACAGGGTCATCTATGGCTACACCTTC. Protein sequence: CASSPGGDRVIYGYTF.

This chain connects TRBV24-1 to TRBJ2-1; D gene unclear. With 4 bases removed from V and 0 bases from J, the gap between germline ends came to 6 bases. The CDR3 is 14 amino acids. Germline assignment: CDR1 KGHDR and CDR2 SFDVKD. CDR3 sequence reads: CATSDSASYNEQFF. CDR3 nucleotide sequence: TGTGCCACCAGTGACAGCGCCTCCTACAATGAGCAGTTCTTC.

The chain links TRBV19 to TRBJ2-7; D gene ambiguous. V was clipped by 9 bases and J by 3 bases, with 24 bases between them. Germline V gene sequence: CDR1 LNHDA, CDR2 SQIVND (reference sequence). This CDR3 is 16 amino acids long. CDR3 amino acids: CARIPMAKGGCYEQYF. The CDR3 region has the DNA TGTGCCAGGATCCCCATGGCCAAGGGCGGATGCTACGAGCAGTACTTC.

The V call is TRBV9, the J call TRBJ1-4; 8 bases map to TRBD1. V lost 3 bases and J lost 10; bases outside the gene matches: 23. This CDR3 contains 19 residues. Germline-derived CDR1 and CDR2 are SGDLS and YYNGEE. The CDR3, as DNA: TGTGCCAGCAGCGGAAGAGATTCTACGGTTTCGACAGGGGTGGGAAAACTGTTTTTT. It translates to CASSGRDSTVSTGVGKLFF.

V is TRBV7-6 and J is TRBJ2-1; 14 nucleotides match TRBD2. J gave up 6 bases and V 3 bases, and 16 bases lay outside the gene matches. CDR1 is SGHVS and CDR2 is FNYEAQ in the germline V gene. CDR3 length: 20 amino acids. In DNA, the CDR3 is TGTGCCAGCAGCTTTATCTCCGGGACTAGCGGGAGACTCATACGCAATGAGCAGTTCTTC. It specifies CASSFISGTSGRLIRNEQFF.

The J gene is TRBJ1-4, the V gene TRBV5-1; a weak D match, TRBD1 (5 bases). V dropped 2 bases and J dropped 5 bases, with 10 bases sitting between them. CDR3 length equals 14 residues. Germline CDR1 reads SGHRS; CDR2 reads YFSETQ. CDR3 sequence reads: CASSLQVENEKLFF. In DNA form, the CDR3 reads TGCGCCAGCAGCTTACAGGTTGAAAATGAAAAACTGTTTTTT.

This rearrangement joins TRBV27 to TRBJ2-7; D possibly corresponds to TRBD1 (6 bases). The germline V gene has CDR1 MNHEY and CDR2 SMNVEV (reference sequence). V was cut by 6 bases and J by 5 bases, with 14 bases left in between. The CDR3 spans 13 residues. The CDR3 sequence is CASRPWAGDEQYF. DNA of the CDR3: TGTGCCAGCAGACCCTGGGCAGGGGACGAGCAGTACTTC.

The rearrangement uses TRBV7-8 and TRBJ1-1, with D perhaps TRBD1 (6 bases). V was cut by 5 bases and J by 4 bases, with 17 bases left in between. CDR3 length: 15 residues. CDR1 and CDR2 (germline): SGHVS, FQNEAQ. Here the CDR3 reads CASSADRVGATEAFF. The CDR3 region has the DNA TGTGCCAGCAGCGCGGACAGAGTGGGGGCCACTGAAGCTTTCTTT.

The chain combines TRBV28 with TRBJ2-3; 10 bases fit TRBD2. Germline CDR1 is MDHEN and CDR2 is SYDVKM. J was trimmed by 5 bases and V by 3 bases; bases with no gene match: 11. The CDR3 is 17 amino acids. The CDR3 loop is CASSFASGRAGGDTQYF. The CDR3, as DNA: TGTGCCAGCAGTTTTGCTAGCGGGAGAGCGGGGGGAGATACGCAGTATTTT.

This clone was counted between two and nine times. The chain carries TRBV9 and TRBJ2-5; 11 bases line up with TRBD2. V was clipped by 2 bases and J by 5 bases; unmatched bases: 5. Germline assignment: CDR1 SGDLS and CDR2 YYNGEE. CDR3 length: 15 residues. The DNA of the CDR3 is TGTGCCAGCAGCGTTAGCGGGGGGGCGGTTGAGACCCAGTACTTC. Translating gives CASSVSGGAVETQYF.

The chain links TRBV7-2 to TRBJ1-6; D possibly corresponds to TRBD1 (5 bases). This CDR3 has 15 residues. V lost 5 bases and J lost 5, with 13 bases in between. Germline lookup yields CDR1 SGHTA and CDR2 FQGNSA. Here the CDR3 reads CASSIRDRNNSPLHF. Here the CDR3 DNA reads TGTGCCAGCAGCATCCGGGACCGAAATAATTCACCCCTCCACTTT.

The rearrangement joins TRBV18 to TRBJ2-5; D is uncertain. The CDR3 is 14 residues long. Per germline, CDR1 KGHSH and CDR2 LQKENI. V lost 3 bases, J lost 2 bases, and 10 bases lay in between. The CDR3 loop is CASSPPDGQETQYF. For the CDR3, the DNA is TGTGCCAGCTCACCTCCGGACGGTCAAGAGACCCAGTACTTC.

CDR3 in DNA: TGTGCCAGCAGCCATCCGGACAGTTACGAGCAGTACTTC. This sequence encodes CASSHPDSYEQYF. The chain links TRBV3-1 (or the pseudogene TRBV3-2) to TRBJ2-7; the D gene is possibly TRBD1 (6 bases). Trimming removed 3 bases from V and 4 bases from J, with 10 bases in between. Germline assignment: CDR1 LGHDT and CDR2 YNNKEL (reference sequence). The CDR3 covers 13 residues.

V usage is TRBV2 and J usage is TRBJ2-7; maybe TRBD2 (6 bases). Trimming took off 7 bases at V and 4 bases at J, with 11 bases between the two ends. The CDR3 is 12 residues long. The germline V gene has CDR1 SNHLY and CDR2 FYNNEI. The CDR3 spells CASMRDQYEQYF. DNA for the CDR3: TGTGCCAGCATGCGGGACCAATACGAGCAGTACTTC.

The rearrangement uses TRBV12-3 or TRBV12-4 and TRBJ2-1; 11 bases are a match to TRBD2. The CDR3 is made up of 13 amino acids. The junction had 4 bases not matched to a gene; V was cut back by 7 bases and J by 8 bases. The CDR3 reads CASTLAGADEQFF. The DNA of the CDR3 is TGTGCCAGCACACTAGCGGGAGCCGATGAGCAGTTCTTC.

This chain uses TRBV5-4 with TRBJ2-1; D may match TRBD1 or TRBD2 (6 bases each). Looked up from germline, CDR1 is SGHNT and CDR2 is YYREEE (reference sequence). The CDR3 is 16 residues long. Deletions cut 4 bases from V and 5 bases from J, with 19 bases between. The CDR3 bases are TGTGCCAGCAGCGGACTTTGGGGGGCTCTCAACAATGAGCAGTTCTTC. It translates to CASSGLWGALNNEQFF.

The table lists this clone with a count of one. The chain carries TRBV6-5 and TRBJ1-1; D is possibly TRBD1 (5 bases). Trimming stripped 6 bases from V and 1 base from J, with 15 bases between. Germline loops: CDR1 MNHEY, CDR2 SVGAGI. This CDR3 has 15 amino acids. The DNA for the CDR3 is TGTGCCAGCAGGCCGTGGGGGGACCCGAACACTGAAGCTTTCTTT. It yields the protein CASRPWGDPNTEAFF.

J is TRBJ2-1 and V is TRBV7-9; D is undetermined. CDR1 and CDR2 from the germline V gene are SEHNR and FQNEAQ (reference sequence). The CDR3 consists of 14 residues. V was pared by 1 base and J by 5 bases, with 9 bases between. CDR3 residues: CASSLGLSDNEQFF. In nucleotides, the CDR3 is TGTGCCAGCAGCTTAGGGCTCTCTGACAATGAGCAGTTCTTC.

The J gene is TRBJ1-1, the V gene TRBV18; no definite D call. Trimming took off 0 bases at V and 0 bases at J, with 8 bases between the two ends. CDR3 length: 15 amino acids. Germline values: CDR1 KGHSH, CDR2 LQKENI. The CDR3 spells CASSPPGVMNTEAFF. In nucleotides, the CDR3 is TGTGCCAGCTCACCACCCGGAGTCATGAACACTGAAGCTTTCTTT.

This chain connects TRBV10-3 to TRBJ2-6; D is uncertain. V dropped 7 bases and J dropped 0 bases, with 4 bases sitting between them. The germline V gene encodes CDR1 ENHRY and CDR2 SYGVKD. The CDR3 runs to 13 residues. CDR3 DNA: TGTGCCATCACCGCCTCTGGGGCCAACGTCCTGACTTTC. Amino acid sequence: CAITASGANVLTF.

This clone was counted a single time. The chain joins TRBV11-2 to TRBJ2-7; maybe TRBD1 (6 bases). The germline V and J ends were trimmed by 1 base and 0 bases, with 13 bases remaining between them. This CDR3 is 16 amino acids long. Germline V lookup: CDR1 SGHAT, CDR2 FQNNGV. CDR3 nucleotide sequence: TGTGCCAGCAGCTTAGGTCTGGACAGTAGCTCCTACGAGCAGTACTTC. It translates to CASSLGLDSSSYEQYF.

This clone was counted a single time. The gene calls are TRBV19 and TRBJ1-1; 7 bases match TRBD1. CDR1 and CDR2 (germline): LNHDA, SQIVND (reference sequence). V was clipped by 5 bases and J by 0 bases; unmatched bases: 6. There are 15 residues in the CDR3. The CDR3 DNA sequence: TGTGCCAGTAGTGCGACAGGGCTTGTGAACACTGAAGCTTTCTTT. As protein: CASSATGLVNTEAFF.

The chain is built from TRBV24-1 and TRBJ2-1, with D possibly matching TRBD1 (5 bases). Germline CDR1 is KGHDR and CDR2 is SFDVKD. Trimming pared 2 bases from V and 1 base from J, leaving 14 bases between. There are 17 residues in the CDR3. CDR3 in amino acids: CATSDCGEKGSYNEQFF. CDR3 coding DNA: TGTGCCACCAGTGATTGTGGGGAAAAGGGGTCCTACAATGAGCAGTTCTTC.

J is TRBJ2-1 and V is TRBV5-1; 9 bases line up with TRBD2. This CDR3 has 15 amino acids. After removal of 4 bases from V and 5 bases from J, the junction contained 7 bases not matched to a gene. The germline V gene has CDR1 SGHRS and CDR2 YFSETQ. The CDR3 DNA reads TGCGCCAGCAGCCTGGGCGGGAGGGCCGACAATGAGCAGTTCTTC. As protein: CASSLGGRADNEQFF.

This clone was recorded a few times. V gene TRBV18 combines with J gene TRBJ1-2; D is ambiguous. V was pared by 6 bases and J by 3 bases, with 14 bases between. The germline V gene has CDR1 KGHSH and CDR2 LQKENI. CDR3 size: 14 residues. The CDR3 spells CASSDTGSDYGYTF. The CDR3 DNA reads as TGTGCCAGCTCCGACACGGGGTCGGACTATGGCTACACCTTC. The complete variable domain, with remaining parts taken from reference TRBV18 and TRBJ1-2, reads NAGVMQNPRHLVRRRGQEARLRCSPMKGHSHVYWYRQLPEEGLKFMVYLQKENIIDESGMPKERFSAEFPKEGPSILRIQQVVRGDSAAYFCASSDTGSDYGYTFGSGTRLTVV.

Ten or more counts support this clone. The chain carries TRBV4-3 and TRBJ2-2; D is ambiguous. The CDR3 is 14 amino acids. The germline V gene has CDR1 LGHNA and CDR2 YSLEER. The V gene lost 0 bases and the J gene lost 7 bases, with 9 bases spanning the gap. CDR3 bases: TGCGCCAGCAGCCAAGATTCCCCCTTCGGGGAGCTGTTTTTT. It specifies CASSQDSPFGELFF.

The chain recombines TRBV7-8 with TRBJ1-3, with 7 bases aligning to TRBD1. CDR3 size: 18 residues. Germline lookup yields CDR1 SGHVS and CDR2 FQNEAQ. The V gene end was trimmed by 4 bases and the J gene end by 1 base; junction bases not matched to a gene: 13. The CDR3 reads CASSSPPGQRLSGNTIYF. The CDR3, as DNA: TGTGCCAGCAGCTCCCCGCCGGGACAGAGATTGTCTGGAAACACCATATATTTT. Variable domain in full (rest from reference TRBV7-8 and TRBJ1-3): GAGVSQSPRYKVAKRGQDVALRCDPISGHVSLFWYQQALGQGPEFLTYFQNEAQLDKSGLPSDRFFAERPEGSVSTLKIQRTQQEDSAVYLCASSSPPGQRLSGNTIYFGEGSWLTVV.

The chain has TRBV4-3 and TRBJ2-7; 9 bases agree with TRBD2. Germline CDR1 and CDR2: LGHNA and YSLEER. V lost 0 bases, J lost 2 bases, and 11 bases stayed unmatched. This CDR3 is built from 18 residues. CDR3 bases: TGCGCCAGCAGCCAAGAGGTTAGCACTAGCGGGTGGGCCTACGAGCAGTACTTC. Translating it yields CASSQEVSTSGWAYEQYF.